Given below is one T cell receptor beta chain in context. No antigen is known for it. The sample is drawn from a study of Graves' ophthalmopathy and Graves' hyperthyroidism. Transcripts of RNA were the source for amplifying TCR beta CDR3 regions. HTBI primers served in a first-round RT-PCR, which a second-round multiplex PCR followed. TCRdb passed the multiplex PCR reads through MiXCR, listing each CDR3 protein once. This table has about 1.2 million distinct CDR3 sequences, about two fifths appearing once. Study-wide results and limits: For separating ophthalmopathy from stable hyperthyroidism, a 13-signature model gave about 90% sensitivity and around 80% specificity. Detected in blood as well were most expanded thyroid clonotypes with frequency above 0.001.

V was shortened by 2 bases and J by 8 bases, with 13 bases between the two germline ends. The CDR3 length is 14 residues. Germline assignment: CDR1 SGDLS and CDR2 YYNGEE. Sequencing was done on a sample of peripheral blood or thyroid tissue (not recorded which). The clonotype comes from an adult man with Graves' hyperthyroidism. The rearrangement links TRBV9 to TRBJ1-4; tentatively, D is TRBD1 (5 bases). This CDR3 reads CASSVEVGGEKLFF. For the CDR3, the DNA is TGTGCCAGCAGCGTCGAGGTGGGGGGAGAAAAACTGTTTTTT.